This passage covers 18 T cell receptor beta chains from one sample sequenced in a study of blood T cells in healthy people across ages. Then a second PCR, running roughly 7 to 11 cycles, was carried out with a sample-barcoded 5' primer and a J-beta primer mix. TCRdb used MiXCR to reprocess the 5' RACE reads, holding one entry per CDR3 protein. The data show approximately 1,700,000 distinct CDR3 sequences, 39% seen once. Sequenced input: blood. These receptors were obtained from a human donor in good health.

The chain carries TRBV3-1 and TRBJ2-7, with 8 bases matching TRBD1. The CDR3 is 14 residues long. Germline V CDR1 and CDR2: LGHDT, YNNKEL (reference sequence). V lost 5 bases to trimming and J lost 6 bases; unmatched junction nucleotides: 9. CDR3: CASSYEDRESEQYF. For the CDR3, the DNA is TGTGCCAGCAGCTACGAGGACAGGGAAAGCGAGCAGTACTTC.

The V and J genes are TRBV6-1 and TRBJ1-2, with D tentatively TRBD1 (5 bases). Germline loops: CDR1 MNHNS, CDR2 SASEGT. With 4 bases removed from V and 7 bases from J, the gap between germline ends came to 13 bases. This CDR3 is built from 13 residues. The CDR3, as DNA: TGTGCCAGCAGTGCTGCAGGGAACAGTGGCTACACCTTC. It is translated as CASSAAGNSGYTF.

The V call is TRBV28, the J call TRBJ1-2; D remains ambiguous. The V gene lost 3 bases and the J gene lost 8 bases, with 19 bases spanning the gap. This CDR3 is 15 amino acids long. CDR1 and CDR2 from the germline V gene are MDHEN and SYDVKM. The CDR3 sequence: CASSLGFLGTQGYTF. CDR3 DNA: TGTGCCAGCAGTTTGGGGTTTCTAGGAACCCAAGGCTACACCTTC.

The chain has TRBV4-1 and TRBJ1-2; the D is unclear. V dropped 1 base and J dropped 0 bases, with 9 bases sitting between them. Germline CDR1 and CDR2: MGHRA and YSYEKL. The CDR3 sequence is 15 residues long. The CDR3 sequence is CASSQAAGANYGYTF. The CDR3 DNA reads as TGCGCCAGCAGCCAAGCGGCCGGAGCTAACTATGGCTACACCTTC.

V is TRBV12-3 or TRBV12-4 and J is TRBJ2-2; the D is unclear. Trimming stripped 8 bases from V and 5 bases from J, with 12 bases between. This CDR3 is built from 13 residues. Here the CDR3 DNA reads TGTGCCAGCGGAACGGCATCGACCGGGGAGCTGTTTTTT. Amino acids: CASGTASTGELFF.

This clonotype was detected only once. The chain employs TRBV6-1 and TRBJ2-1; 15 positions match TRBD2. CDR1 and CDR2 from the germline V gene are MNHNS and SASEGT. This CDR3 has 17 amino acids. J lost 4 bases, V lost 3 bases, and 4 bases had no gene match. CDR3 bases: TGTGCCAGCAGTGAGGGGACTAGCGGGGGGCCATACAATGAGCAGTTCTTC. Amino acid sequence: CASSEGTSGGPYNEQFF.

This clonotype was seen only once. The chain uses TRBV28 and TRBJ2-7; either TRBD1 or TRBD2 may fit D (5 bases each). Deletions cut 8 bases from V and 2 bases from J, with 13 bases between. This CDR3 is 13 amino acids long. Germline lookup yields CDR1 MDHEN and CDR2 SYDVKM. CDR3 DNA: TGTGCCAGCGTAGAGAGGGGACCCTACGAGCAGTACTTC. It yields the protein CASVERGPYEQYF.

The genes are TRBV28 and TRBJ1-6; no definite D call. CDR1 MDHEN and CDR2 SYDVKM come from the germline V gene. The V and J ends lost 6 bases and 9 bases respectively, with 15 bases between them. This CDR3 has 14 amino acids. The CDR3 reads CASSPWVMRSPLHF. In nucleotides, the CDR3 is TGTGCCAGCAGCCCCTGGGTGATGCGTTCACCCCTCCACTTT.

This chain connects TRBV7-9 to TRBJ2-7; 7 positions match TRBD2. Trimming took 3 bases from V and 9 from J; bases not matched to a gene: 11. There are 14 residues in the CDR3. Per the germline V gene, CDR1 is SEHNR and CDR2 is FQNEAQ (reference sequence). CDR3 residues: CASSFTAGSERQYF. The CDR3 nucleotides are TGTGCCAGCAGCTTTACAGCGGGGTCCGAAAGGCAGTACTTC.

In regard to this clonotype: At one of its ends the junction is not consistent with the germline gene, which may arise from a read error. The rearrangement uses TRBV6-5 and TRBJ1-5; 7 bases align to TRBD1. The CDR3 length is 18 residues. The germline V gene encodes CDR1 MNHEY and CDR2 SVGAGI. Here the CDR3 reads CAISSSRRQGGGNQPQHF. In DNA, the CDR3 is TGTGCCATCAGTTCTTCGAGAAGACAGGGCGGGGGCAATCAGCCCCAGCATTTT.

The chain carries TRBV7-2 and TRBJ1-5; weak D call: TRBD1 (6 bases). The CDR3 contains 13 residues. The V end lost 5 bases, the J end lost 5 bases, and 10 bases lay between the germline ends. Germline V lookup: CDR1 SGHTA, CDR2 FQGNSA. The CDR3 reads CASSPRGHQPQHF. As DNA, the CDR3 is TGTGCCAGCAGCCCCAGGGGACATCAGCCCCAGCATTTT.

This clonotype has more than one count but fewer than ten. The V gene is TRBV20-1, the J gene TRBJ2-7; TRBD1 is a possible D gene (5 bases). The CDR3 totals 14 residues. Germline loops: CDR1 DFQATT, CDR2 SNEGSKA (reference sequence). V was cut by 4 bases and J by 0 bases, with 13 bases left in between. The CDR3: CSAKDSRPSYEQYF. For the CDR3, the DNA is TGCAGTGCTAAAGACAGCCGGCCCTCCTACGAGCAGTACTTC.

The chain is built from TRBV4-3 and TRBJ2-3; TRBD2 matches at 8 bases. Germline trimming cut 1 base from V and 4 bases from J; bases unmatched to any gene: 10. This CDR3 is 17 amino acids long. Germline V gene sequence: CDR1 LGHNA, CDR2 YSLEER. DNA for the CDR3: TGCGCCAGCAGCCAAGTCGTTAGCGGGGAGAAGGCAGATACGCAGTATTTT. Its protein product is CASSQVVSGEKADTQYF.

This clonotype was seen more than once but under ten times. The rearrangement uses TRBV7-2 and TRBJ1-6; no reliable D call. In germline, CDR1 is SGHTA, CDR2 FQGNSA. V dropped 2 bases and J dropped 6 bases, with 5 bases sitting between them. CDR3 size: 13 residues. CDR3 in amino acids: CASSLQTNSPLHF. The CDR3, as DNA: TGTGCCAGCAGCTTACAGACTAATTCACCCCTCCACTTT.

This clonotype was counted between two and nine times. CDR3 sequence: CASSLGDRGRQETQYF. For the CDR3, the DNA is TGTGCCAGCAGCTTAGGGGACAGGGGCCGCCAAGAGACCCAGTACTTC. This chain links TRBV7-2 with TRBJ2-5, with 10 bases lining up with TRBD1. Germline loops: CDR1 SGHTA, CDR2 FQGNSA. Losses at the gene ends were 1 base for V and 1 base for J; bases not matched to a gene: 3. The CDR3 consists of 16 residues.

The table lists this clonotype with a few counts. The genes are TRBV7-2 and TRBJ2-6, with unresolved D. CDR3 length: 17 residues. V was pared by 3 bases and J by 1 base, with 13 bases between. Germline CDR1 SGHTA, CDR2 FQGNSA. CDR3 DNA sequence: TGTGCCAGCAGCTTGTGGTCTAGGAGTTCTGGGGCCAACGTCCTGACTTTC. It yields the protein CASSLWSRSSGANVLTF.

In its sample, this clonotype was seen many times. This sequence joins TRBV9 and TRBJ1-2; D gene uncertain. The length of the CDR3 is 13 residues. V was shortened by 0 bases and J by 1 base, with 4 bases between the two germline ends. CDR1 is SGDLS, CDR2 YYNGEE, per germline. In nucleotides, the CDR3 is TGTGCCAGCAGCGTAGATCTTAACTATGGCTACACCTTC. Protein: CASSVDLNYGYTF.

The V and J genes are TRBV3-1 and TRBJ2-5; 9 positions match TRBD1. Germline V gene data show CDR1 as LGHDT and CDR2 as YNNKEL (reference sequence). The CDR3 extends over 12 amino acids. The V segment lost 8 bases and the J segment 9 bases; nucleotides outside the gene matches: 7. The CDR3 region is CASGWTGDAQYF. In DNA form, the CDR3 reads TGTGCCAGCGGGTGGACAGGGGATGCCCAGTACTTC.